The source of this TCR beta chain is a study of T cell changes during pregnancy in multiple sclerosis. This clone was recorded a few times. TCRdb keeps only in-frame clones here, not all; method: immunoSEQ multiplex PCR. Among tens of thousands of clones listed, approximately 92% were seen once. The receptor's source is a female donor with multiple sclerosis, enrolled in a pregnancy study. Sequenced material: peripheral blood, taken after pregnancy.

The CDR3 loop reads CAWIPGWSTEAFF. In DNA, the CDR3 is TGTGCCTGGATTCCAGGGTGGAGCACTGAAGCTTTCTTT. V and J are TRBV30 and TRBJ1-1, with a tentative D call TRBD1 (5 bases). V was clipped by 4 bases and J by 4 bases, with 13 bases between them. Germline lookup yields CDR1 GTSNPN and CDR2 SVGIG (reference sequence). This CDR3 has 13 residues.